This T cell receptor beta chain emerged from a study of cytomegalovirus exposure and HLA in healthy donors. Overall study results and limits: Associated with HLA alleles at 0.05 false discovery rate in a later analysis were some 16,000 TCR beta sequences.

Points on this clone: The antigen remains unidentified.

This CDR3 is built from 14 residues. CDR1 and CDR2 from the germline V gene are SGHVS and FQNEAQ. Trimming stripped 2 bases from V and 4 bases from J, with 11 bases between. It was with 60 Vbeta and 13 Jbeta primers that the PCR ran. Sequenced by immunoSEQ multiplex PCR; TCRdb stores in-frame clones only, minus some. This sample has more than 60,000 clones, with about 75% found just once. The rearrangement joins TRBV7-8 to TRBJ1-1; TRBD1 might be the D (5 bases). Sample: PBMCs. The clonotype originates from a young man in good health and CMV-seronegative. This chain's CDR3 is CASSLTGEFTEAFF. As DNA, the CDR3 is TGTGCCAGCAGCTTAACAGGAGAATTCACTGAAGCTTTCTTT.